This is a list of T cell receptor beta chains from one sample in a study of blood T cell repertoires in COVID-19. The assay was immunoSEQ multiplex PCR, and TCRdb's table has in-frame clones only and misses some. The table shows roughly 120,000 clones, with roughly 79% occurring only once. Source material: peripheral blood. Every receptor here comes from a man in his sixties or seventies with active or convalescent COVID-19. Both conserved end residues are part of each CDR3. The D gene is left open where the match is weak. The size of a clone is reported for some rows only, either as once, few or many, or as a class for expanded clones.

DNA	CDR3	V	D	J	size
TGTGCCAGTAGTATCCTAGCAAGTGCCGCGAACACCGGGGAGCTGTTTTTT	CASSILASAANTGELFF	TRBV19	.	TRBJ2-2	.
TGTGCCAGCAGTCGGACTAGCGGGACCTCCTACGAGCAGTACTTC	CASSRTSGTSYEQYF	TRBV6-5	TRBD2	TRBJ2-7	.
TGTGCCAGCTCACTAGAATCTAAGTCTGAAGCTTTCTTT	CASSLESKSEAFF	TRBV18	.	TRBJ1-1	.
TGTGCCAGCAGCCCCAGGGACAATGAGCAGTTCTTC	CASSPRDNEQFF	TRBV12-3/TRBV12-4	.	TRBJ2-1	.
TGTGCCAGCAGCTTACAAGGGGGCGCGAGTAATTCACCCCTCCACTTT	CASSLQGGASNSPLHF	TRBV11-2	TRBD1	TRBJ1-6	.
TGCGCCAGCAGCCAAGATATCATGGGGCACTATGGCTACACCTTC	CASSQDIMGHYGYTF	TRBV4-3	.	TRBJ1-2	.
TGTGCCAGCAGCTTAGAGGGGGGACAGGGTTTGCGCGGCTACACCTTC	CASSLEGGQGLRGYTF	TRBV11-2	TRBD1	TRBJ1-2	.
TGCGCCAGCAGCGCCGGCGACAGGAACCATAAAGCTTTCTTT	CASSAGDRNHKAFF	TRBV5-1	.	TRBJ1-1	.
TGCGCCAGCAGCCAAGAACTAGCGGGGGGCCAAGAGACCCAGTACTTC	CASSQELAGGQETQYF	TRBV4-3	TRBD2	TRBJ2-5	.
TGCGCCAGCAGCCCGGGGACAAGCTCCTACAATGAGCAGTTCTTC	CASSPGTSSYNEQFF	TRBV5-1	.	TRBJ2-1	.
TGTGCCAGCAGCCTTGTTTCCAATTCCAGAGATACGCAGTATTTT	CASSLVSNSRDTQYF	TRBV5-4	.	TRBJ2-3	.
TGTGCCAGCAGTTACTCCTCCAGGGGGCGAGGAAACACCATATATTTT	CASSYSSRGRGNTIYF	TRBV6-5	TRBD1	TRBJ1-3	.
TGTGCCAGCAGCCCCGGGGAGAGGCTTAGCACAGATACGCAGTATTTT	CASSPGERLSTDTQYF	TRBV7-9	.	TRBJ2-3	.
TGTGCCAGCAGCAAAGTAGCGGGACCCAGCTCCTACAATGAGCAGTTCTTC	CASSKVAGPSSYNEQFF	TRBV21-1	.	TRBJ2-1	.
TGTGCTCGCCCCCGTGACAGTTATAGCAATCAGCCCCAGCATTTT	CARPRDSYSNQPQHF	TRBV19	.	TRBJ1-5	.
TGTGCCAGCAGTGAATCTAGTAGCGGGACAGCCAACACTGAAGCTTTCTTT	CASSESSSGTANTEAFF	TRBV25-1	TRBD1	TRBJ1-1	once
TGTGCCAGCCACGAAGACAGTTCCTACGAGCAGTACTTC	CASHEDSSYEQYF	TRBV11-3	.	TRBJ2-7	.
TGTGCCAGCAGCGTTACCGGGACAGGGGTCACTGAAGCTTTCTTT	CASSVTGTGVTEAFF	TRBV9	TRBD1	TRBJ1-1	.
TGTGCCAGCAGCATCGAGCCACTTGCCGAGCAGTACTTC	CASSIEPLAEQYF	TRBV11-2	.	TRBJ2-7	once
TGTGCCAGCAGTCGCTGGGAGGACAGGGAAGCTTTCTTT	CASSRWEDREAFF	TRBV6-6	TRBD1	TRBJ1-1	.
TGTGCCAGCAGCCCTGGACTAGCGGGAGTCAGGGTTGGGTACGAGCAGTACTTC	CASSPGLAGVRVGYEQYF	TRBV28	TRBD2	TRBJ2-7	.
TGTGCCAGTCGACCGGACTGGAACACTGAAGCTTTCTTT	CASRPDWNTEAFF	TRBV19	.	TRBJ1-1	.
TGTGCCAGCAGTCAAGGGGGTCAGCCCCAGCATTTT	CASSQGGQPQHF	TRBV12-3/TRBV12-4	.	TRBJ1-5	once
TGTGCCAGCAGTGAAAGTGGCCCCAATCAGCCCCAGCATTTT	CASSESGPNQPQHF	TRBV6-1	.	TRBJ1-5	.
TGTGCCATCAGACCCTTACAGAGCACTGAAGCTTTCTTT	CAIRPLQSTEAFF	TRBV10-3	.	TRBJ1-1	.
TGTGCCAGCAGCAAGAGACTAGCGGAGACCCAGTACTTC	CASSKRLAETQYF	TRBV9	TRBD2	TRBJ2-5	.